This TCR beta chain was identified during a study of T-cell memory formation after mild COVID-19. Regarding the study as a whole: The authors left the SARS-CoV-2 specificity of second-wave clones peaking on day 37 unconfirmed.

Germline-derived CDR1 and CDR2 are SGDLS and YYNGEE. V dropped 0 bases and J dropped 6; count of bases not matched to a gene: 10. CDR3 length: 17 amino acids. Points on this clonotype: Its target is not known.

In TCRdb, the 5' RACE reads were re-called with MiXCR into one record per CDR3 protein. The sample shows under 250,000 distinct CDR3 sequences, about 27% of them seen only once. The sequencing input was PBMCs or a T cell subset sorted from them (not recorded which). The TCR sequence derives from an adult woman who had mild COVID-19 (a few samples of this study predate the infection). Cell type and time point are not known. This rearrangement joins TRBV9 to TRBJ2-1; 9 bases line up with TRBD2. The CDR3 protein is CASSVDDSGGPRNEQFF. CDR3 nucleotides: TGTGCCAGCAGCGTAGACGATAGCGGGGGCCCTCGCAATGAGCAGTTCTTC.